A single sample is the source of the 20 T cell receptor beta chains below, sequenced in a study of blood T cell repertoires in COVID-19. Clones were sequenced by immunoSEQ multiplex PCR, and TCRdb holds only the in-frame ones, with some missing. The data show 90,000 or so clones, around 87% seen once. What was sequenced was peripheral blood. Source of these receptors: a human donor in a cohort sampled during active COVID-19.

This CDR3 reads CASSIVAGLAGGPQDTQYF. The CDR3 bases are TGTGCCAGTAGTATAGTTGCGGGACTAGCGGGGGGGCCCCAAGATACGCAGTATTTT. The chain is built from TRBV19 and TRBJ2-3; TRBD2 matches 16 bases. CDR1 LNHDA and CDR2 SQIVND come from the germline V gene (reference sequence). The junction had 9 bases not matched to a gene; V was cut back by 1 base and J by 5 bases. The CDR3 totals 19 residues.

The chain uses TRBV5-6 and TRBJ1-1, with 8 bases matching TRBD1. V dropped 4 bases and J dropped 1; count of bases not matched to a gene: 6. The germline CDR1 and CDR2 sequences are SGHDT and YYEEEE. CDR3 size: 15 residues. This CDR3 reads CASSNRGTGNTEAFF. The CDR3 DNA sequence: TGTGCCAGCAGCAACAGGGGGACGGGGAACACTGAAGCTTTCTTT.

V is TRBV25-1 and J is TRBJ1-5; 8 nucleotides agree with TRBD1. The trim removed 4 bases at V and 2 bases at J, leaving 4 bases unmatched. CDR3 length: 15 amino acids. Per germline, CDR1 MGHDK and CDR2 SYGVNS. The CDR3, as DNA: TGTGCCAGCAGTGGGTCGGACAGGGGCAATCAGCCCCAGCATTTT. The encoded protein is CASSGSDRGNQPQHF.

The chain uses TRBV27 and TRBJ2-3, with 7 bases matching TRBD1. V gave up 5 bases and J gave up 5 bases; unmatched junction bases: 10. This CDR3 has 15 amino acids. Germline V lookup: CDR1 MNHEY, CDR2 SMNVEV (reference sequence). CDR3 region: CASSTIRGPKDTQYF. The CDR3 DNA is TGTGCCAGCAGTACCATAAGGGGGCCCAAAGATACGCAGTATTTT.

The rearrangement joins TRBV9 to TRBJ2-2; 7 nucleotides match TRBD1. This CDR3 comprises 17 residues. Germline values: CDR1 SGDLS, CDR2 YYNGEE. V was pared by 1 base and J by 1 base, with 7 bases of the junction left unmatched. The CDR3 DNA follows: TGTGCCAGCAGCGTACCCCGACAGGGCGGGAACACCGGGGAGCTGTTTTTT. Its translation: CASSVPRQGGNTGELFF.

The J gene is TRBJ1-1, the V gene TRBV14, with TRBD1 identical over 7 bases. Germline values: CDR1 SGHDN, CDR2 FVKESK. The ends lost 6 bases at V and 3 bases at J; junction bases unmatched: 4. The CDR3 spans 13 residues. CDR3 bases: TGTGCCAGCAGTAAACAGGGGTACACTGAAGCTTTCTTT. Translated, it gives CASSKQGYTEAFF.

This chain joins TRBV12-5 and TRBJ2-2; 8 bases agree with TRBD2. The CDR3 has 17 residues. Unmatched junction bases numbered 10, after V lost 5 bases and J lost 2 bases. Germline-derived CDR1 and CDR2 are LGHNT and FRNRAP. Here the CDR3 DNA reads TGTGCTAGTGGTAGAAATACGGGGGGGCCCAACACCGGGGAGCTGTTTTTT. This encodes CASGRNTGGPNTGELFF.

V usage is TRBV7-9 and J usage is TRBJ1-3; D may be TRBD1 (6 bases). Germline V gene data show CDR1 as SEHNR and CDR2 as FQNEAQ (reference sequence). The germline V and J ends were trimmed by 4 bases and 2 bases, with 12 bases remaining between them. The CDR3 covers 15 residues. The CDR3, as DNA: TGTGCCAGCAGCTCTGCGGGGGCTACTGGAAACACCATATATTTT. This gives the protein CASSSAGATGNTIYF.

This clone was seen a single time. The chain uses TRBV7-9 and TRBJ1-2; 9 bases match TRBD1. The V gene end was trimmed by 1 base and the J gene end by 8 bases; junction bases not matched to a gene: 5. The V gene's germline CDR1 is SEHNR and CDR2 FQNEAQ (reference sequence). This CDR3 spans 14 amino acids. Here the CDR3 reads CASSLGGTGLGYTF. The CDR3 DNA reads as TGTGCCAGCAGCTTAGGCGGGACAGGGCTCGGCTACACCTTC.

CDR3 sequence: CASSLAGVPTGELFF. CDR3 in DNA: TGTGCCAGCAGCTTAGCAGGGGTCCCTACCGGGGAGCTGTTTTTT. This sequence joins TRBV7-9 and TRBJ2-2; possibly TRBD1 for D (5 bases). Germline V gene data show CDR1 as SEHNR and CDR2 as FQNEAQ (reference sequence). The CDR3 runs 15 residues. Deletions cut 0 bases from V and 5 bases from J, with 10 bases between.

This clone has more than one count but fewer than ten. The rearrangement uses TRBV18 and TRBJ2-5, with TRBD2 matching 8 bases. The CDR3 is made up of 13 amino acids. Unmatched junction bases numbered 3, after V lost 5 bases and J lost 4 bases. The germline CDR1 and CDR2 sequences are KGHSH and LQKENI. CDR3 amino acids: CASSATSGETQYF. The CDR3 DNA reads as TGTGCCAGCTCAGCCACTAGCGGAGAGACCCAGTACTTC.

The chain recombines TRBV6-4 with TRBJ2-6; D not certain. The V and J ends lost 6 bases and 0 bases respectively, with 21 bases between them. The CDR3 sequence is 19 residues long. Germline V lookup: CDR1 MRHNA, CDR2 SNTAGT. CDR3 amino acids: CASSGVLVDFPSGANVLTF. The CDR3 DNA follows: TGTGCCAGCAGCGGAGTTTTAGTAGACTTTCCCTCTGGGGCCAACGTCCTGACTTTC.

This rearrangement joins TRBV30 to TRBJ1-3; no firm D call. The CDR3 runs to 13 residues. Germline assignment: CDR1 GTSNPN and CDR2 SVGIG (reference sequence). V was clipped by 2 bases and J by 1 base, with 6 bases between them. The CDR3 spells CAWSSESGNTIYF. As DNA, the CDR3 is TGTGCCTGGAGTTCCGAGTCTGGAAACACCATATATTTT.

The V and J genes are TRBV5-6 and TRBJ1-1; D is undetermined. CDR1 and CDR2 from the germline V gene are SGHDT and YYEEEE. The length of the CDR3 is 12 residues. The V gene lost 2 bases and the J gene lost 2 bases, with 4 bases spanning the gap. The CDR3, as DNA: TGTGCCAGCAGCTTCCGTAACACTGAAGCTTTCTTT. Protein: CASSFRNTEAFF.

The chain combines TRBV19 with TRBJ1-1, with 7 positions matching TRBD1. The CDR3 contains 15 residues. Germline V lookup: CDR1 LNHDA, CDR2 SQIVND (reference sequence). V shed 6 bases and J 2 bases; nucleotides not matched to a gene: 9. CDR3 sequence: CASRQSGQPNTEAFF. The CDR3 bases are TGTGCCAGTAGACAATCGGGACAGCCTAACACTGAAGCTTTCTTT.

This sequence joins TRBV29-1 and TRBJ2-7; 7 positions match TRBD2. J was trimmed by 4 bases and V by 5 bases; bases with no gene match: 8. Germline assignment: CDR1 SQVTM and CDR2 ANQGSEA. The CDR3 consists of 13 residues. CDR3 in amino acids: CSVSEPGGYEQYF. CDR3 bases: TGCAGCGTTTCTGAACCGGGAGGATACGAGCAGTACTTC.

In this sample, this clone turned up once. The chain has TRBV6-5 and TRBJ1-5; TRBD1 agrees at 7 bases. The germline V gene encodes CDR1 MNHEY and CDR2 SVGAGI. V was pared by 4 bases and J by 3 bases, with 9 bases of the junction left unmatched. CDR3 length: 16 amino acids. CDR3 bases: TGTGCCAGCAGTTCCCGGAAGACAGGGCCCAATCAGCCCCAGCATTTT. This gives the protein CASSSRKTGPNQPQHF.

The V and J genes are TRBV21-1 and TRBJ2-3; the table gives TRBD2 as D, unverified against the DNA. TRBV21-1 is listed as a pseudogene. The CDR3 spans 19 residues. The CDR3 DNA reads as TGTGCCAGCAGCAAAGTGGGGAAAGAGCGGGGGATAAGCACAGATACGCAGTATTTT. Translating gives CASSKVGKERGISTDTQYF.

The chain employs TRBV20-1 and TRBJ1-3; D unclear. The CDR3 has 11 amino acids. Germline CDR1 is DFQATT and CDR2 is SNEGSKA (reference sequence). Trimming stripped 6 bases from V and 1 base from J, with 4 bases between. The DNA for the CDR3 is TGCAGTGCGAGGTCTGGAAACACCATATATTTT. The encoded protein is CSARSGNTIYF.

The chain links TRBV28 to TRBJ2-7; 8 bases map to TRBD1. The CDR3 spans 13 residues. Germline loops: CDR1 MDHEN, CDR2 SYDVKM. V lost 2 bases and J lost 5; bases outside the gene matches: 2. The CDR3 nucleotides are TGTGCCAGCAGTTTAGACAGGGGTGACGAGCAGTACTTC. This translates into CASSLDRGDEQYF. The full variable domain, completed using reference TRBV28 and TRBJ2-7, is DVKVTQSSRYLVKRTGEKVFLECVQDMDHENMFWYRQDPGLGLRLIYFSYDVKMKEKGDIPEGYSVSREKKERFSLILESASTNQTSMYLCASSLDRGDEQYFGPGTRLTVT.